This T cell receptor (beta chain) was found in a study of blood T cell repertoires in COVID-19. Looking at the study overall: The United States, Italy and Spain provided the acute and convalescent COVID-19 samples. From T cells, B-cell-depleted T cells, or PBMCs came the material, which was cDNA or gDNA.

The CDR3 has 16 residues. The germline V gene has CDR1 SGHNT and CDR2 YYREEE (reference sequence). The ends were cut back, 0 bases at V and 4 bases at J, with 17 bases in the middle. As originally analysed: Estimated nucleated cell counts came from reference gene primer amplification. Generated by immunoSEQ multiplex PCR, the TCRdb table keeps only in-frame clones and is missing some. The V and J calls and clone size come from that table; D and trimming were worked out from the DNA. The sample yields 45,000 to 60,000 clones, 82% seen once. The rearrangement uses TRBV5-4 and TRBJ2-7, with D perhaps matching TRBD1 (5 bases). Sequencing input: peripheral blood. The TCR sequence derives from a human donor with acute or convalescent COVID-19. The donor label of this sample is uncertain. The chain's CDR3 is CASSLESREDNYEQYF. In DNA, the CDR3 is TGTGCCAGCAGCTTGGAGTCCCGAGAGGACAATTACGAGCAGTACTTC.